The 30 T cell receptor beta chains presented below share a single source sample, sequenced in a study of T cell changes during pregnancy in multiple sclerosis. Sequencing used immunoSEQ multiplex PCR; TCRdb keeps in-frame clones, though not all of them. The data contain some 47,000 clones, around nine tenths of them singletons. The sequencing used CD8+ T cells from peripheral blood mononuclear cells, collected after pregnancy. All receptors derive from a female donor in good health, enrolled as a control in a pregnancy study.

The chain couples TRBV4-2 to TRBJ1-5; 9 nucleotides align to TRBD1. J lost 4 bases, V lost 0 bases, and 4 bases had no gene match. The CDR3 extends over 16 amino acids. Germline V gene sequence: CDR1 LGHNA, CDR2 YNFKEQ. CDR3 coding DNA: TGTGCCAGCAGCCAAGATAGGACAGGGGAGAATCAGCCCCAGCATTTT. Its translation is CASSQDRTGENQPQHF.

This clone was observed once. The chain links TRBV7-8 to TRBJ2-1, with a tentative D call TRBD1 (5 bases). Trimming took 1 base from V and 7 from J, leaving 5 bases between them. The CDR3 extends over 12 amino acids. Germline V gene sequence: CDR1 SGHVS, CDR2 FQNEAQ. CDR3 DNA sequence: TGTGCCAGCAGCTTAGAGGGGAATGAGCAGTTCTTC. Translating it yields CASSLEGNEQFF.

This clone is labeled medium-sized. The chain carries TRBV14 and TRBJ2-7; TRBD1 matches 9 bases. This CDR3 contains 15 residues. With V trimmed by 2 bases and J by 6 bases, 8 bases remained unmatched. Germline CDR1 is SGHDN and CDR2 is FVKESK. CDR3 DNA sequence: TGTGCCAGCAGCCAATCCCGGGACAGGGTGTCCGAGCAGTACTTC. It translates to CASSQSRDRVSEQYF.

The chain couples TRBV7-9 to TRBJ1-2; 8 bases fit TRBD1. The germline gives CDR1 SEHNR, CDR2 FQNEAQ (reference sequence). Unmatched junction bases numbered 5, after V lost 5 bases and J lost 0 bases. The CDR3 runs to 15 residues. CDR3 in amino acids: CASSAGTGTNYGYTF. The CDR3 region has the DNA TGTGCCAGCAGCGCCGGGACAGGAACTAACTATGGCTACACCTTC.

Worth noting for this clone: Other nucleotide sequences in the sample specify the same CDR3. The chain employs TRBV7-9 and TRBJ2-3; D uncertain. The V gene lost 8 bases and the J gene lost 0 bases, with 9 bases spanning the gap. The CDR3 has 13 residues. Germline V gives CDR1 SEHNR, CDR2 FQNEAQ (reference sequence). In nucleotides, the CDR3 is TGTGCCAGCGAAGCTCCTAGCACAGATACGCAGTATTTT. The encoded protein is CASEAPSTDTQYF.

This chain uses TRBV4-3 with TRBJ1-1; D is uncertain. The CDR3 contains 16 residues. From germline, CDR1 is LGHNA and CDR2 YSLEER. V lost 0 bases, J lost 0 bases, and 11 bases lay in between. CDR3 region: CASSQDTVTVNTEAFF. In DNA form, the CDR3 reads TGCGCCAGCAGCCAAGATACAGTCACAGTGAACACTGAAGCTTTCTTT.

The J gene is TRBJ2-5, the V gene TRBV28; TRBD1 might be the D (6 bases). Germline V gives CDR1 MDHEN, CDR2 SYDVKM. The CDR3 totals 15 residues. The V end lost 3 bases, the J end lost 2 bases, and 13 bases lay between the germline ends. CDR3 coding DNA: TGTGCCAGCAGTTTCTTAGGACAGCTTCAAGAGACCCAGTACTTC. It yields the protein CASSFLGQLQETQYF.

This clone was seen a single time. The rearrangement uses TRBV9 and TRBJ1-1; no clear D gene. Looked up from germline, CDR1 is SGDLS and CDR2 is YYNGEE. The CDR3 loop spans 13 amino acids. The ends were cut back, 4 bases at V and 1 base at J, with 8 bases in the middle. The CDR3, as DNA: TGTGCCAGCAGCCCGCACGGGAACACTGAAGCTTTCTTT. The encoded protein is CASSPHGNTEAFF.

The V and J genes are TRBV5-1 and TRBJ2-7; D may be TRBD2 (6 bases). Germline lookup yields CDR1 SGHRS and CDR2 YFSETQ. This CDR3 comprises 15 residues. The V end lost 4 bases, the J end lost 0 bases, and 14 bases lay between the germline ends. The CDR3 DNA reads TGCGCCAGCAGCACCCGACTAGGCAGCTCCTACGAGCAGTACTTC. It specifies CASSTRLGSSYEQYF.

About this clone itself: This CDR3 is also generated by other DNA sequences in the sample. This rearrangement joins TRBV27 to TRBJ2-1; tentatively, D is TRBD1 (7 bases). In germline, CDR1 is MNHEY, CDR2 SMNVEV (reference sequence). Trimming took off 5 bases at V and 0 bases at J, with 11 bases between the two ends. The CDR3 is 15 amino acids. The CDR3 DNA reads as TGTGCCAGCAGTCCAGGGGGGAGCTCCTACAATGAGCAGTTCTTC. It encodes CASSPGGSSYNEQFF.

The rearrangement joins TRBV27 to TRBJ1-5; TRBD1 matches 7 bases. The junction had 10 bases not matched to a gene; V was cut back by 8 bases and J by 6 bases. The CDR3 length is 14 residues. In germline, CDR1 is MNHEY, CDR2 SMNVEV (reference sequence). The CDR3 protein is CASQDRVGSQPQHF. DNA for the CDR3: TGTGCCAGCCAAGACAGGGTAGGGAGTCAGCCCCAGCATTTT.

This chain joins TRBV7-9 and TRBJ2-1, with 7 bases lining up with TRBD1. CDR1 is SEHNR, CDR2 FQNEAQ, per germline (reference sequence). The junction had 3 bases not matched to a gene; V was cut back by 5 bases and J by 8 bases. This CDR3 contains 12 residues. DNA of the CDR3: TGTGCCAGCAGCCTAACAGGGGATGAGCAGTTCTTC. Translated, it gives CASSLTGDEQFF. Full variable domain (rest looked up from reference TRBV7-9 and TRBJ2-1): DTGVSQNPRHKITKRGQNVTFRCDPISEHNRLYWYRQTLGQGPEFLTYFQNEAQLEKSRLLSDRFSAERPKGSFSTLEIQRTEQGDSAMYLCASSLTGDEQFFGPGTRLTVL.

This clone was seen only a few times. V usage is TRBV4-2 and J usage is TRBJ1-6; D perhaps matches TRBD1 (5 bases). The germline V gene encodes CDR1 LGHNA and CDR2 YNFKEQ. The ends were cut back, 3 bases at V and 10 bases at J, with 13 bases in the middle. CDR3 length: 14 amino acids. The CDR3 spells CASSQNDRRSPLHF. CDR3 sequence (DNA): TGTGCCAGCAGCCAGAATGACAGAAGATCACCCCTCCACTTT.

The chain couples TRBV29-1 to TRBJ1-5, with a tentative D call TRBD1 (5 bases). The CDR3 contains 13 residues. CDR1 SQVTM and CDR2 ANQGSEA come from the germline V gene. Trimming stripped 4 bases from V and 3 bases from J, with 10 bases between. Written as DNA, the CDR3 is TGCAGCGTTGTGTGGGGGGACAATCAGCCCCAGCATTTT. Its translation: CSVVWGDNQPQHF.

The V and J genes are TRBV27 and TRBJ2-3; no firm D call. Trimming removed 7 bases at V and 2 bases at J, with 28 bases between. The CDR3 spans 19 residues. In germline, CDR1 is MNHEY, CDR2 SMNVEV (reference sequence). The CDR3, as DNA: TGTGCCAGCACCCCATCGGCGTCGCGGCCCCTATCGTACACAGATACGCAGTATTTT. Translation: CASTPSASRPLSYTDTQYF.

CDR3: CASSLGWGDRSSYGYTF. The CDR3 bases are TGTGCCAGCAGCTTAGGGTGGGGGGACAGGTCGAGCTATGGCTACACCTTC. This chain joins TRBV7-9 and TRBJ1-2, with TRBD1 matching 8 bases. V shed 1 base and J 4 bases; nucleotides not matched to a gene: 11. This CDR3 is 17 amino acids long. Germline loops: CDR1 SEHNR, CDR2 FQNEAQ (reference sequence).

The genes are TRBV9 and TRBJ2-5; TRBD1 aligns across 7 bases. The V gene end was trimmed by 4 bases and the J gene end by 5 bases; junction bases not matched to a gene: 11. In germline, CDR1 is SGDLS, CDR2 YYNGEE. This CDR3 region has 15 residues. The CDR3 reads CASSQGQARSETQYF. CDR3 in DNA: TGTGCCAGCAGCCAAGGACAGGCGAGGTCGGAGACCCAGTACTTC.

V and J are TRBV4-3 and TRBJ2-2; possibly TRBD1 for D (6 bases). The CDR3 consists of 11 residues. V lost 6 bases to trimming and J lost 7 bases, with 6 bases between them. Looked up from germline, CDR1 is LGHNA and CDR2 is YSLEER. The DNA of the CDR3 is TGCGCCAGCAGAGGGGGCGGGGAGCTGTTTTTT. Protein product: CASRGGGELFF.

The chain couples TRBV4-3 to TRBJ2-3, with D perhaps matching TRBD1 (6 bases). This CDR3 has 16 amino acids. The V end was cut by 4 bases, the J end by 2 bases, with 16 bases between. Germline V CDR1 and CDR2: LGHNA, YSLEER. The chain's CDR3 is CASSPGQRLSTDTQYF. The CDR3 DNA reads TGCGCCAGCAGCCCCGGACAGCGTTTATCCACAGATACGCAGTATTTT.

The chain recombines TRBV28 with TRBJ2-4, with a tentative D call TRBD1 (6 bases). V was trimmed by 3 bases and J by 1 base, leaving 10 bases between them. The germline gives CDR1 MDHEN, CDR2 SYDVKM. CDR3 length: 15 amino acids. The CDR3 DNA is TGTGCCAGCAGTTTGTCCCAGGGGGCCAAAAACATTCAGTACTTC. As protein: CASSLSQGAKNIQYF.

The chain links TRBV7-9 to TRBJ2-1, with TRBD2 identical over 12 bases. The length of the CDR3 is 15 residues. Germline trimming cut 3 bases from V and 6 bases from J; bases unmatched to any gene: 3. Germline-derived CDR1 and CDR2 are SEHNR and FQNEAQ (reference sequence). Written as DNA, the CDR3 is TGTGCCAGCAGCTTCGGACTAGCGGGACTCAATGAGCAGTTCTTC. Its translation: CASSFGLAGLNEQFF.

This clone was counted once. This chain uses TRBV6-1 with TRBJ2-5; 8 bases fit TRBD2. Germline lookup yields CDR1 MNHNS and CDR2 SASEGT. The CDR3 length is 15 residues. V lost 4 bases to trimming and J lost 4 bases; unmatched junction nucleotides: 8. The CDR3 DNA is TGTGCCAGCAGTGTGGGGGCGGGGGGATTAGAGACCCAGTACTTC. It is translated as CASSVGAGGLETQYF.

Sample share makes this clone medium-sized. The CDR3 DNA reads as TGTGCCACCCTAGGGGCCGACAGGCCTAATTCACCCCTCCACTTT. Its protein product is CATLGADRPNSPLHF. V usage is TRBV19 and J usage is TRBJ1-6; D possibly corresponds to TRBD1 (6 bases). The CDR3 loop spans 15 amino acids. Deletions cut 10 bases from V and 6 bases from J, with 19 bases between. Germline V gene lookup returns CDR1 LNHDA and CDR2 SQIVND (reference sequence).

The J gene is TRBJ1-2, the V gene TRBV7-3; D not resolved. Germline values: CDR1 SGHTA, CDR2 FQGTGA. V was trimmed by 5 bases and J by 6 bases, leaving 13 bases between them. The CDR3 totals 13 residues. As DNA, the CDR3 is TGTGCCAGCAGCAACGGACCCGGGGATGGCTACACCTTC. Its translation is CASSNGPGDGYTF.

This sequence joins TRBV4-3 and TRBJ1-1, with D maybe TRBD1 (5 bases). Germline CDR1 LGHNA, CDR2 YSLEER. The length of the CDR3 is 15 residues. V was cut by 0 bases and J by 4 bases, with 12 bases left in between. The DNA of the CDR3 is TGCGCCAGCAGCCAAGATTGGGGGGATACCACTGAAGCTTTCTTT. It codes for CASSQDWGDTTEAFF.

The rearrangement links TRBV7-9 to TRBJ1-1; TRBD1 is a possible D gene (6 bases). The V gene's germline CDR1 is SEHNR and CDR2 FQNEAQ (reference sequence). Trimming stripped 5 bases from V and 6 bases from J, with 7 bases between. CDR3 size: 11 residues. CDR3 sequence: CASSEGAEAFF. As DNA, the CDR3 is TGTGCCAGCAGCGAGGGGGCTGAAGCTTTCTTT.

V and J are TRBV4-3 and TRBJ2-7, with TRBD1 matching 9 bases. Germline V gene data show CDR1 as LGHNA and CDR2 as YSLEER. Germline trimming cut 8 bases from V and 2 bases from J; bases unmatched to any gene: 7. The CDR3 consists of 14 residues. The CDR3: CASATGTGTYEQYF. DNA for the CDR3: TGCGCCAGCGCCACCGGGACAGGGACCTACGAGCAGTACTTC.

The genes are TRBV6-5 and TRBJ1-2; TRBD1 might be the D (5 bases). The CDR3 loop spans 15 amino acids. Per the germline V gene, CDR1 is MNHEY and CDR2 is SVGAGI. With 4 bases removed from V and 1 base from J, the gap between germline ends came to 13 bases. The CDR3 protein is CASSSAAGFNYGYTF. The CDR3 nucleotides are TGTGCCAGCAGTTCCGCCGCAGGGTTTAACTATGGCTACACCTTC.

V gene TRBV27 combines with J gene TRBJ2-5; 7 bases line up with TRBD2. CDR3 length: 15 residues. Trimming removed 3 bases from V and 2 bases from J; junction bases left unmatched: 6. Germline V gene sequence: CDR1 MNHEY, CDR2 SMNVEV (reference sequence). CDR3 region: CASSFLAGEQETQYF. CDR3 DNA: TGTGCCAGCAGTTTTCTGGCGGGGGAGCAAGAGACCCAGTACTTC.

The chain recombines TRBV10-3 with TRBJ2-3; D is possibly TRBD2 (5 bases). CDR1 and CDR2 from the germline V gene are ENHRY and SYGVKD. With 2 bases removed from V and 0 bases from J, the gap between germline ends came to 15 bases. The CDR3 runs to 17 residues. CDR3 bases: TGTGCCATCAGTGAGCCCCTTGAGAGGGAGAGCACAGATACGCAGTATTTT. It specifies CAISEPLERESTDTQYF.